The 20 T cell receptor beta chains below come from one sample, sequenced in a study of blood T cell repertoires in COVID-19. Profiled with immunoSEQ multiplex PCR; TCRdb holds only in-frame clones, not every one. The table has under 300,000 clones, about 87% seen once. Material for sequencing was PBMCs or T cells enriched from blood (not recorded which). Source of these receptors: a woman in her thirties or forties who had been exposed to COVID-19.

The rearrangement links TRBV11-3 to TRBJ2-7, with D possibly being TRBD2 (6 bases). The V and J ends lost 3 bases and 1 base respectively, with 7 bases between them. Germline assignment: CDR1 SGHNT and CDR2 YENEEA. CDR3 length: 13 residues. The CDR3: CASSLEGSYEQYV. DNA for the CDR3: TGTGCCAGCAGCTTGGAGGGATCCTACGAGCAGTACGTC.

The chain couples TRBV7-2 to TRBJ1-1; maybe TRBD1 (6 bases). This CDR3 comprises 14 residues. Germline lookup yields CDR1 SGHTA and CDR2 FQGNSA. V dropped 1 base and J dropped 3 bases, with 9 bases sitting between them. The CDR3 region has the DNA TGTGCCAGCAGCTTAGTCAGGGGCGACACTGAAGCTTTCTTT. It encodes CASSLVRGDTEAFF.

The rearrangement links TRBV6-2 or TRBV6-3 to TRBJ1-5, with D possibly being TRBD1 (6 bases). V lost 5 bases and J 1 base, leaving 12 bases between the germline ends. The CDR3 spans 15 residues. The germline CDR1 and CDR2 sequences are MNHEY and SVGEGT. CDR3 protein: CASSNRQDSNQPQHF. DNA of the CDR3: TGTGCCAGCAGTAACCGACAGGACAGCAATCAGCCCCAGCATTTT.

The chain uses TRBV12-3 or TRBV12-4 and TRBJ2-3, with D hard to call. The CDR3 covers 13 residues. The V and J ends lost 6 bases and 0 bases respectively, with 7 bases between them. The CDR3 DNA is TGTGCCAGCAGCCCCTCTAGCACAGATACGCAGTATTTT. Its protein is CASSPSSTDTQYF.

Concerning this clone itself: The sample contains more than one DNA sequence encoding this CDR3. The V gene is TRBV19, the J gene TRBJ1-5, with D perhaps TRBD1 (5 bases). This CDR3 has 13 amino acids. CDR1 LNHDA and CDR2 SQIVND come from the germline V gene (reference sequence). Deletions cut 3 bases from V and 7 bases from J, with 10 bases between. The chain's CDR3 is CASSIGGGQPQHF. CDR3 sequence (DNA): TGTGCCAGTAGTATCGGGGGGGGGCAGCCCCAGCATTTT.

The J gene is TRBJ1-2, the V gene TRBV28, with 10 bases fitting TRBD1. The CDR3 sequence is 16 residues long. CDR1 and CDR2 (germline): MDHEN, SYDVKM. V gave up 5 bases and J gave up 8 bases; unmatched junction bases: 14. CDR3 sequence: CASSIHDRGRLRGYTF. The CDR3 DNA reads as TGTGCCAGCAGTATCCACGACAGGGGGCGCCTGAGGGGCTACACCTTC.

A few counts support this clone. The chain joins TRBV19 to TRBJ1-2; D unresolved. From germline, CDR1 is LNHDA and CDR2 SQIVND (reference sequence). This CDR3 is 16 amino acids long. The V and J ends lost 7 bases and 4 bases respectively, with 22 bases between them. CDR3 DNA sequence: TGTGCCAGTACAGACCCCTCCAAATCCGGACTCTATGGCTACACCTTC. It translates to CASTDPSKSGLYGYTF. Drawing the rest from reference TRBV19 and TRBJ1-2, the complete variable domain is DGGITQSPKYLFRKEGQNVTLSCEQNLNHDAMYWYRQDPGQGLRLIYYSQIVNDFQKGDIAEGYSVSREKKESFPLTVTSAQKNPTAFYLCASTDPSKSGLYGYTFGSGTRLTVV.

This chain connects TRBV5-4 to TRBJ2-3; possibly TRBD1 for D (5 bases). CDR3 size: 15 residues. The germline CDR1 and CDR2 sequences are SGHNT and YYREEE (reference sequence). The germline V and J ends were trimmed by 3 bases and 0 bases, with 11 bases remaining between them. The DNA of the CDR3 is TGTGCCAGCAGCTCAACCCAGGGCAGCACAGATACGCAGTATTTT. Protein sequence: CASSSTQGSTDTQYF.

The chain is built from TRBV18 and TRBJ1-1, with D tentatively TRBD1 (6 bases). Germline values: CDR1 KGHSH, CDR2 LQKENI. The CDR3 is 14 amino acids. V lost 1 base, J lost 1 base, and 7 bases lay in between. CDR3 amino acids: CASSPRTENTEAFF. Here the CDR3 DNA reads TGTGCCAGCTCACCACGGACAGAGAACACTGAAGCTTTCTTT. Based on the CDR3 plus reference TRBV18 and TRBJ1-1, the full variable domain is NAGVMQNPRHLVRRRGQEARLRCSPMKGHSHVYWYRQLPEEGLKFMVYLQKENIIDESGMPKERFSAEFPKEGPSILRIQQVVRGDSAAYFCASSPRTENTEAFFGQGTRLTVV.

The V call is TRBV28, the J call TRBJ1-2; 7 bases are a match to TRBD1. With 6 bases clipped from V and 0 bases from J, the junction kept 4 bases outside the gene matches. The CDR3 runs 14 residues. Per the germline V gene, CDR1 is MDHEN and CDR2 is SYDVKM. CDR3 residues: CASSQGQSNYGYTF. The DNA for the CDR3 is TGTGCCAGCAGCCAGGGACAGTCTAACTATGGCTACACCTTC.

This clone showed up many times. The CDR3 sequence is CASSLDRRGNYGYTF. CDR3 nucleotide sequence: TGTGCCAGCAGCTTAGATCGGAGAGGGAACTATGGCTACACCTTC. The rearrangement uses TRBV11-2 and TRBJ1-2; D not resolved. V lost 0 bases to trimming and J lost 2 bases, with 10 bases between them. The CDR3 is 15 amino acids. Germline V gene data show CDR1 as SGHAT and CDR2 as FQNNGV. The variable domain in full, completed from reference TRBV11-2 and TRBJ1-2, reads EAGVAQSPRYKIIEKRQSVAFWCNPISGHATLYWYQQILGQGPKLLIQFQNNGVVDDSQLPKDRFSAERLKGVDSTLKIQPAKLEDSAVYLCASSLDRRGNYGYTFGSGTRLTVV.

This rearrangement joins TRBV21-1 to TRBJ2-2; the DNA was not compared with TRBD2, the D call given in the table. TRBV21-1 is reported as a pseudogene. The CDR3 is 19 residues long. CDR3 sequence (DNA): TGTGCCAGCAGAAAAAGGGGACTAGCGGGAGGCCGGGTCACCGGGGAGCTGTTTTTT. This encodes CASRKRGLAGGRVTGELFF.

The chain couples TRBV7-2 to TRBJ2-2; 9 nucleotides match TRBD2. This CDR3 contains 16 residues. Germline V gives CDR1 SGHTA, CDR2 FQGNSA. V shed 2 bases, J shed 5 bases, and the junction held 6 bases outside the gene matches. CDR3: CASSLLAGRRTGELFF. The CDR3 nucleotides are TGTGCCAGCAGCTTACTAGCGGGGAGGAGAACCGGGGAGCTGTTTTTT.

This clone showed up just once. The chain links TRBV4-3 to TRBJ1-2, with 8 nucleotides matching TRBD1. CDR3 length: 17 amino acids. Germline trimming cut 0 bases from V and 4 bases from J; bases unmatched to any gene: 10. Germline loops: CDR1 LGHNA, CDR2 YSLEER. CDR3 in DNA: TGCGCCAGCAGCCAAGACAAAAAACAGGGGGGAATCTATGGCTACACCTTC. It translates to CASSQDKKQGGIYGYTF.

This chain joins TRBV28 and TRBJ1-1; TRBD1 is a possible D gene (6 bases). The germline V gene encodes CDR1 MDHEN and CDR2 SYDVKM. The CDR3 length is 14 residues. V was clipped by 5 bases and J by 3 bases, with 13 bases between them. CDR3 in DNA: TGTGCCAGCAGTCCCCAGGGGTTGGACACTGAAGCTTTCTTT. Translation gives CASSPQGLDTEAFF.

The DNA for the CDR3 is TGTGCCAGCAGCTTGGGCAGGGGGGAGACCCAGTACTTC. This encodes CASSLGRGETQYF. This chain joins TRBV11-1 and TRBJ2-5; 7 nucleotides agree with TRBD1. Germline lookup yields CDR1 SGHAT and CDR2 FQDESV (reference sequence). This CDR3 spans 13 amino acids. Trimming took 3 bases from V and 5 from J; bases not matched to a gene: 3.

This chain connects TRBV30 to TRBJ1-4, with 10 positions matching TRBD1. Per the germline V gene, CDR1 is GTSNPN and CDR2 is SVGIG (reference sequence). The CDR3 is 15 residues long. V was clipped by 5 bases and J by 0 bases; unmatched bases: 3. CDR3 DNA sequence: TGTGCCTGGCGGGACAGGGGAACAACTAATGAAAAACTGTTTTTT. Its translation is CAWRDRGTTNEKLFF.

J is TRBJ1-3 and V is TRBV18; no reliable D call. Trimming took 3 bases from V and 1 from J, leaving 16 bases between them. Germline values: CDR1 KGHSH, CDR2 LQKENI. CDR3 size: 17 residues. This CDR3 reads CASSPFVLPTSGNTIYF. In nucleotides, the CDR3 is TGTGCCAGCTCACCCTTTGTCCTACCGACTTCTGGAAACACCATATATTTT.

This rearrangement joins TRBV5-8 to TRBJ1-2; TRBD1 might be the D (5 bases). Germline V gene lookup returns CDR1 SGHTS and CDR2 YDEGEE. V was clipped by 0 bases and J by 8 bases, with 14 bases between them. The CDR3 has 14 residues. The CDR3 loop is CASSLERGSSGYTF. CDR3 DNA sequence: TGTGCCAGCAGCTTGGAGCGGGGGTCCTCGGGCTACACCTTC.

This chain's CDR3 is CASSTRTGNTGELFF. Here the CDR3 DNA reads TGTGCCAGCAGTACCCGGACAGGGAACACCGGGGAGCTGTTTTTT. J is TRBJ2-2 and V is TRBV27, with TRBD1 matching over 7 bases. The germline V gene encodes CDR1 MNHEY and CDR2 SMNVEV (reference sequence). V gave up 5 bases and J gave up 1 base; unmatched junction bases: 4. CDR3 length: 15 amino acids.